Here is one T cell receptor (beta chain) with its context. Germline trimming cut 6 bases from V and 0 bases from J; bases unmatched to any gene: 13. CDR3 length: 18 residues. The germline V gene has CDR1 WSHSY and CDR2 SAAADI. The entry originates in a study of blood T cell repertoires in COVID-19. Recruits, aged roughly 18 to 95 years, lived in 24 US areas. Cohort assignment relied on participant-reported clinical history. Recovered Cohort 3 donors showed two negative PCRs, clearance, or symptom resolution. Original analysis: Scientists estimated how many nucleated cells there were by amplifying reference gene primers. This table comes from immunoSEQ multiplex PCR, and its TCRdb copy is limited to in-frame clones, with some not included. The V and J calls and clone size were taken over from that table, and D and trimming were inferred from the DNA. The table has some 120,000 clones, around four fifths seen once.

This chain joins TRBV10-2 and TRBJ2-2, with 7 bases identical to TRBD2. This sequence originates from a man aged 25-45 years who had recovered from COVID-19. Sequenced sample: PBMCs or T cells enriched from blood (not recorded which). As DNA, the CDR3 is TGCGCCAGCAGGGGAGGTCTAGCGGATCACTCGAACACCGGGGAGCTGTTTTTT. Amino acids: CASRGGLADHSNTGELFF.